The entry that follows covers one T cell receptor beta chain sequence. Its antigen is as yet unknown. Authors of the study amplified TCR beta CDR3 regions from RNA transcripts. TCR CDR3 regions were first amplified by RT-PCR with HTBI primers. TCRdb re-derived calls from the multiplex PCR reads in MiXCR, one entry per CDR3 protein. The sample records hundreds of thousands of distinct CDR3 sequences, roughly 21% being singletons. The source of the sample is a study of T cells in Graves' hyperthyroidism and ophthalmopathy. Study-level points and caveats: Ophthalmopathy was model-predicted a median around 6.7 months pre-onset.

Patients with uncontrolled infections, other autoimmune diseases, pregnancy or lactation were excluded. Each diagnosis was grounded in clinical symptoms, serum thyroxine and TRAb, thyroid ultrasound, and orbital computed tomography. Sequenced input: blood. The origin of this receptor is a man aged 35 to 55 with Graves' ophthalmopathy.

DNA for the CDR3: TGTGCCAGTGATGAGGACGTGAATAATTCACCCCTCCACTTT. Its protein is CASDEDVNNSPLHF. The chain carries TRBV19 and TRBJ1-6; D gene ambiguous. This CDR3 region has 14 residues. Germline CDR1 LNHDA, CDR2 SQIVND (reference sequence). Between the trimmed V and J ends, which lost 8 bases and 5 bases, there was a span of 13 bases.